The 14 T cell receptor beta chains below were found in one sample sequenced in a study of cytomegalovirus exposure and HLA in healthy donors. The PCR was carried out with 60 Vbeta primers and 13 Jbeta primers. The protocol was immunoSEQ multiplex PCR, while the TCRdb copy is restricted to in-frame clones and leaves out a portion. The sample's table shows approximately 96,000 clones. The specimen sequenced was PBMCs. The receptors were sampled from a girl aged 5-17 years in good health and CMV-seropositive.

The chain carries TRBV4-3 and TRBJ1-6; D not certain. The length of the CDR3 is 15 residues. Trimming cost V 0 bases and J 9 bases, with 12 bases left between them. Germline V gene data show CDR1 as LGHNA and CDR2 as YSLEER. In DNA form, the CDR3 reads TGCGCCAGCAGCCAAGATCGAGATCAAGTTTCACCCCTCCACTTT. The encoded protein is CASSQDRDQVSPLHF.

The chain employs TRBV19 and TRBJ1-6, with a tentative D call TRBD1 (6 bases). The germline V and J ends were trimmed by 6 bases and 6 bases, with 24 bases remaining between them. The CDR3 consists of 18 residues. Germline V gene data show CDR1 as LNHDA and CDR2 as SQIVND (reference sequence). CDR3 nucleotide sequence: TGTGCCAGTAGCCGAGATTTGATACAGGGAGCTGGTAATTCACCCCTCCACTTT. It codes for CASSRDLIQGAGNSPLHF.

The V and J genes are TRBV7-2 and TRBJ1-1, with D perhaps TRBD1 (5 bases). Germline CDR1 is SGHTA and CDR2 is FQGNSA. The CDR3 is 14 residues long. V gave up 2 bases and J gave up 7 bases, with 14 bases separating them. CDR3 amino acids: CASSLMVQVGEAFF. In DNA form, the CDR3 reads TGTGCCAGCAGCTTAATGGTACAGGTTGGTGAAGCTTTCTTT.

V usage is TRBV5-1 and J usage is TRBJ1-2; TRBD1 matches at 8 bases. Germline lookup yields CDR1 SGHRS and CDR2 YFSETQ. This CDR3 has 13 residues. Trimming cost V 7 bases and J 2 bases; bases outside gene matches: 4. CDR3 coding DNA: TGCGCCAGCGGGGGGGACAGGAACTATGGCTACACCTTC. Residues: CASGGDRNYGYTF.

The chain joins TRBV7-2 to TRBJ2-7; possibly TRBD1 for D (6 bases). Germline V gene data show CDR1 as SGHTA and CDR2 as FQGNSA. The CDR3 length is 15 residues. V shed 5 bases and J shed 2 bases, with 16 bases lying between them. The CDR3 loop is CASSDRPGQTYEQYF. CDR3 sequence (DNA): TGTGCCAGCAGCGATCGACCGGGACAAACCTACGAGCAGTACTTC.

The V call is TRBV5-5, the J call TRBJ1-5, with TRBD1 identical over 8 bases. Per germline, CDR1 SGHKS and CDR2 YYEKEE (reference sequence). This CDR3 has 15 amino acids. Trimming at V came to 1 base and at J to 5 bases, leaving 5 bases not matched to a gene. CDR3 nucleotides: TGTGCCAGCAGCTTGATCGGGACAGGTTATCAGCCCCAGCATTTT. It specifies CASSLIGTGYQPQHF.

This chain joins TRBV19 and TRBJ1-6; D is perhaps TRBD1 (5 bases). Germline CDR1 is LNHDA and CDR2 is SQIVND (reference sequence). The germline V and J ends were trimmed by 3 bases and 5 bases, with 8 bases remaining between them. The CDR3 spans 14 residues. This chain's CDR3 is CASSIGGNNSPLHF. For the CDR3, the DNA is TGTGCCAGTAGTATCGGGGGGAATAATTCACCCCTCCACTTT. Drawing the rest from reference TRBV19 and TRBJ1-6, the complete variable domain is DGGITQSPKYLFRKEGQNVTLSCEQNLNHDAMYWYRQDPGQGLRLIYYSQIVNDFQKGDIAEGYSVSREKKESFPLTVTSAQKNPTAFYLCASSIGGNNSPLHFGNGTRLTVT.

The CDR3 sequence is CASSQDLGLQGLGNYGYTF. Written as DNA, the CDR3 is TGCGCCAGCAGCCAAGATCTTGGGTTACAGGGCCTGGGGAACTATGGCTACACCTTC. The J gene is TRBJ1-2, the V gene TRBV4-3, with a weak D call TRBD1 (6 bases). The CDR3 runs 19 residues. Germline loops: CDR1 LGHNA, CDR2 YSLEER. The germline V and J ends were trimmed by 0 bases and 2 bases, with 22 bases remaining between them.

The genes are TRBV23-1 and TRBJ1-5, with D possibly TRBD1 on 5 matching bases. TRBV23-1 is known as an ORF, though its function is uncertain. Trimming left V 7 bases short and J 0 bases short, with 16 bases between. CDR3 size: 16 residues. CDR3 region: CASTENKGNSNQPQHF. In DNA form, the CDR3 reads TGCGCCAGCACCGAAAACAAGGGGAATAGCAATCAGCCCCAGCATTTT.

The V gene is TRBV13, the J gene TRBJ2-3; D may be TRBD1 (5 bases). V was cut by 5 bases and J by 2 bases, with 14 bases left in between. The CDR3 runs 15 residues. CDR1 PRHDT and CDR2 FYEKMQ come from the germline V gene (reference sequence). The DNA for the CDR3 is TGTGCCAGCAGCCCCCGACAGCCCACCACAGATACGCAGTATTTT. Its translation: CASSPRQPTTDTQYF.

The gene calls are TRBV11-3 and TRBJ2-1, with D perhaps TRBD2 (5 bases). From germline, CDR1 is SGHNT and CDR2 YENEEA. The CDR3 spans 15 residues. V lost 1 base and J lost 0, with 7 bases in between. The CDR3 DNA reads as TGTGCCAGCAGCTTAGGAGGGAGCTCCTACAATGAGCAGTTCTTC. Protein: CASSLGGSSYNEQFF.

The chain is built from TRBV7-2 and TRBJ1-2; D not certain. Germline V gene lookup returns CDR1 SGHTA and CDR2 FQGNSA. The CDR3 covers 13 residues. V dropped 7 bases and J dropped 4 bases, with 13 bases sitting between them. CDR3 nucleotides: TGTGCCAGCACCCCGGGAGGGTCCTATGGCTACACCTTC. Protein: CASTPGGSYGYTF.

This rearrangement joins TRBV18 to TRBJ2-4; a possible D gene is TRBD2 (6 bases). V shed 5 bases and J shed 8 bases, with 13 bases lying between them. CDR1 and CDR2 from the germline V gene are KGHSH and LQKENI. This CDR3 has 13 residues. CDR3 residues: CASSMSREDIQYF. The CDR3 DNA follows: TGTGCCAGCTCAATGAGCAGGGAGGACATTCAGTACTTC.

The V gene is TRBV2, the J gene TRBJ1-2; 7 bases fit TRBD1. Germline V gives CDR1 SNHLY, CDR2 FYNNEI. Germline trimming cut 4 bases from V and 7 bases from J; bases unmatched to any gene: 9. The CDR3 runs 14 residues. The CDR3 region has the DNA TGTGCCAGCAGTGCGGGACAGATCGCGGGTGGCTACACCTTC. This codes for CASSAGQIAGGYTF.